Below are 22 T cell receptor beta chains sequenced from a single sample in a study of blood T cell repertoires in COVID-19. TCRdb keeps only in-frame clones here, not all; method: immunoSEQ multiplex PCR. The table includes 200,000 to 300,000 clones, more than 70% detected once. The specimen sequenced was peripheral blood. The origin of the receptors is a woman aged 30 to 39 with COVID-19, enrolled during active disease.

This clone was seen a single time. V is TRBV28 and J is TRBJ1-3; weak D call: TRBD1 (5 bases). The CDR3 consists of 14 residues. Trimming removed 2 bases from V and 6 bases from J, with 11 bases in between. CDR1 and CDR2 from the germline V gene are MDHEN and SYDVKM. CDR3 DNA: TGTGCCAGCAGTTTAAGGGGTTGGGAAAACACCATATATTTT. It specifies CASSLRGWENTIYF. The full variable domain, in which reference TRBV28 and TRBJ1-3 provide the parts outside the CDR3, is DVKVTQSSRYLVKRTGEKVFLECVQDMDHENMFWYRQDPGLGLRLIYFSYDVKMKEKGDIPEGYSVSREKKERFSLILESASTNQTSMYLCASSLRGWENTIYFGEGSWLTVV.

The chain links TRBV10-3 to TRBJ1-5, with TRBD1 matching over 7 bases. Trimming cost V 3 bases and J 7 bases; bases outside gene matches: 12. The germline CDR1 and CDR2 sequences are ENHRY and SYGVKD. The length of the CDR3 is 16 residues. CDR3 nucleotide sequence: TGTGCCATCAGTGACCCCGACAGGGAGGTAAAACAGCCCCAGCATTTT. Translated, it gives CAISDPDREVKQPQHF.

The J gene is TRBJ1-4, the V gene TRBV6-5, with a tentative D call TRBD1 (5 bases). Between the trimmed V and J ends, which lost 8 bases and 5 bases, there was a span of 12 bases. Per the germline V gene, CDR1 is MNHEY and CDR2 is SVGAGI. The CDR3 sequence is 13 residues long. This CDR3 reads CASSREENEKLFF. CDR3 coding DNA: TGTGCCAGCTCCAGGGAGGAGAATGAAAAACTGTTTTTT.

This clone appeared once. The genes are TRBV3-1 (or the pseudogene TRBV3-2) and TRBJ2-1; no definite D call. The CDR3 sequence is 13 residues long. CDR1 is LGHDT and CDR2 is YNNKEL in the germline V gene (reference sequence). The V end was cut by 1 base, the J end by 5 bases, with 6 bases between. In DNA form, the CDR3 reads TGTGCCAGCAGCCAAGGGGCCGACAATGAGCAGTTCTTC. Its translation is CASSQGADNEQFF.

The chain joins TRBV11-2 to TRBJ1-2, with D unclear. This CDR3 spans 14 amino acids. V lost 4 bases to trimming and J lost 5 bases, with 14 bases between them. Germline V gene data show CDR1 as SGHAT and CDR2 as FQNNGV. The CDR3 here is CASSSRLGGYGYTF. The CDR3 nucleotides read TGTGCCAGCAGCTCCCGTTTGGGAGGGTATGGCTACACCTTC.

This clone is a singleton in its sample. The chain links TRBV27 to TRBJ2-3; D gene ambiguous. CDR3 length: 15 amino acids. Per the germline V gene, CDR1 is MNHEY and CDR2 is SMNVEV (reference sequence). Trimming took 6 bases from V and 4 from J, leaving 17 bases between them. As DNA, the CDR3 is TGTGCCAGCAGCCGATTGGGCTACGGATCAGATACGCAGTATTTT. This codes for CASSRLGYGSDTQYF.

The chain has TRBV18 and TRBJ2-1; 14 bases match TRBD2. The CDR3 has 17 amino acids. Trimming cost V 3 bases and J 1 base; bases outside gene matches: 2. Per germline, CDR1 KGHSH and CDR2 LQKENI. CDR3 loop: CASSPTSGRGSYNEQFF. Written as DNA, the CDR3 is TGTGCCAGCTCACCGACTAGCGGGAGGGGATCCTACAATGAGCAGTTCTTC.

The gene calls are TRBV19 and TRBJ2-2; 10 bases are shared with TRBD1. Losses at the gene ends were 9 bases for V and 2 bases for J; bases not matched to a gene: 3. The CDR3 is 14 amino acids. Germline assignment: CDR1 LNHDA and CDR2 SQIVND (reference sequence). The CDR3 loop is CASGQGVNTGELFF. Here the CDR3 DNA reads TGTGCCAGCGGACAGGGGGTTAACACCGGGGAGCTGTTTTTT.

The rearrangement uses TRBV3-1 (or the pseudogene TRBV3-2) and TRBJ2-7; possibly TRBD2 for D (6 bases). Trimming shortened V by 4 bases and J by 2 bases, and 15 bases separated the two germline ends. The CDR3 has 15 residues. CDR1 and CDR2 (germline): LGHDT, YNNKEL (reference sequence). In nucleotides, the CDR3 is TGTGCCAGCAGCCTCGGGTGGGGGGTCACCTACGAGCAGTACTTC. Translation: CASSLGWGVTYEQYF.

The chain has TRBV19 and TRBJ1-1; D not resolved. Germline loops: CDR1 LNHDA, CDR2 SQIVND (reference sequence). V lost 3 bases and J 4 bases, leaving 12 bases between the germline ends. The CDR3 contains 14 residues. The CDR3 nucleotides read TGTGCCAGTAGTATTGGCGGCGTCGGCACTGAAGCTTTCTTT. Protein sequence: CASSIGGVGTEAFF.

The rearrangement links TRBV19 to TRBJ2-7; D is perhaps TRBD2 (7 bases). Looked up from germline, CDR1 is LNHDA and CDR2 is SQIVND (reference sequence). CDR3 length: 16 residues. The V end lost 3 bases, the J end lost 2 bases, and 17 bases lay between the germline ends. The DNA of the CDR3 is TGTGCCAGTAGTATTAACGGCCCGGGGGGCCCCTACGAGCAGTACTTC. Amino acid sequence: CASSINGPGGPYEQYF.

The V call is TRBV13, the J call TRBJ2-5; 14 nucleotides line up with TRBD2. This CDR3 has 15 residues. J lost 4 bases, V lost 5 bases, and 3 bases had no gene match. Germline assignment: CDR1 PRHDT and CDR2 FYEKMQ (reference sequence). In nucleotides, the CDR3 is TGTGCCAGCAGCGGGACTAGCGGGAGTGGAGAGACCCAGTACTTC. This sequence encodes CASSGTSGSGETQYF.

The chain is built from TRBV5-6 and TRBJ1-2; possible D gene TRBD1, 6 bases. V lost 4 bases to trimming and J lost 2 bases, with 9 bases between them. The CDR3 covers 13 residues. Germline lookup yields CDR1 SGHDT and CDR2 YYEEEE. CDR3 bases: TGTGCCAGCAGCCCTACAGGGAACTATGGCTACACCTTC. This sequence encodes CASSPTGNYGYTF.

J is TRBJ1-2 and V is TRBV2; TRBD1 matches 7 bases. V lost 2 bases, J lost 4 bases, and 10 bases stayed unmatched. The germline V gene encodes CDR1 SNHLY and CDR2 FYNNEI. CDR3 length equals 16 residues. This CDR3 is CASSETQTGLFYGYTF. In nucleotides, the CDR3 is TGTGCCAGCAGTGAAACCCAGACAGGGCTCTTCTATGGCTACACCTTC.

In its sample, this clone was seen a few times. This chain uses TRBV5-5 with TRBJ1-5, with D hard to call. Trimming cost V 2 bases and J 4 bases, with 10 bases left between them. Germline CDR1 and CDR2: SGHKS and YYEKEE (reference sequence). This CDR3 has 14 amino acids. The CDR3 nucleotides read TGTGCCAGCAGCTTAAGCGGGTGGAATCAGCCCCAGCATTTT. It codes for CASSLSGWNQPQHF.

V usage is TRBV19 and J usage is TRBJ2-1; 7 nucleotides align to TRBD1. The V gene's germline CDR1 is LNHDA and CDR2 SQIVND (reference sequence). CDR3 length: 15 amino acids. J was trimmed by 3 bases and V by 6 bases; bases with no gene match: 8. The CDR3 spells CASSRNRGHYNEQFF. DNA of the CDR3: TGTGCCAGTAGCAGAAACAGGGGCCACTACAATGAGCAGTTCTTC.

The chain links TRBV10-1 to TRBJ2-3; 7 bases agree with TRBD1. CDR3 length: 15 residues. CDR1 is WNHNN, CDR2 SYGVQD, per germline (reference sequence). After removal of 5 bases from V and 2 bases from J, the junction contained 7 bases not matched to a gene. CDR3: CASSPPGQVTDTQYF. The DNA for the CDR3 is TGCGCCAGCAGTCCCCCCGGACAGGTCACAGATACGCAGTATTTT.

The V and J genes are TRBV19 and TRBJ2-1, with D perhaps matching TRBD1 (5 bases). Germline V gene data show CDR1 as LNHDA and CDR2 as SQIVND (reference sequence). Trimming removed 3 bases at V and 1 base at J, with 16 bases between. This CDR3 region has 17 residues. The CDR3 sequence: CASSISWPGLSYNEQFF. DNA of the CDR3: TGTGCCAGTAGTATTTCGTGGCCAGGGCTTTCCTACAATGAGCAGTTCTTC.

The gene calls are TRBV6-5 and TRBJ2-5, with a possible D match to TRBD2 (6 bases). The germline V gene has CDR1 MNHEY and CDR2 SVGAGI. This CDR3 comprises 14 residues. Trimming shortened V by 2 bases and J by 3 bases, and 10 bases separated the two germline ends. CDR3 nucleotide sequence: TGTGCCAGCAGTTACACCTGGACTAAAGAGACCCAGTACTTC. It encodes CASSYTWTKETQYF.

This clone was observed once. The chain uses TRBV5-1 and TRBJ1-1; perhaps TRBD1 as D (5 bases). Trimming cost V 0 bases and J 0 bases, with 6 bases left between them. The CDR3 contains 14 residues. The germline gives CDR1 SGHRS, CDR2 YFSETQ. The DNA of the CDR3 is TGCGCCAGCAGCTTGGGGGGCTTGAACACTGAAGCTTTCTTT. This translates into CASSLGGLNTEAFF.

The chain has TRBV9 and TRBJ1-2; 9 nucleotides match TRBD1. V was clipped by 2 bases and J by 7 bases; unmatched bases: 12. CDR1 and CDR2 (germline): SGDLS, YYNGEE. The CDR3 spans 16 residues. CDR3 sequence: CASSVSLRTGVFGYTF. The CDR3 DNA follows: TGTGCCAGCAGCGTGTCCTTACGGACAGGGGTATTTGGCTACACCTTC.

V usage is TRBV19 and J usage is TRBJ1-1; D perhaps matches TRBD1 (6 bases). V was clipped by 1 base and J by 1 base, with 13 bases between them. The CDR3 is 16 residues long. The germline gives CDR1 LNHDA, CDR2 SQIVND (reference sequence). The CDR3 coding sequence is TGTGCCAGTAGTATAGGTTCGGGGGGCTGGAACACTGAAGCTTTCTTT. This codes for CASSIGSGGWNTEAFF.